A single sample gave rise to the 23 T cell receptor beta chains below, sequenced in a study of T cell responses to AZD1222 COVID-19 vaccine. Sequencing used immunoSEQ multiplex PCR; TCRdb keeps in-frame clones, though not all of them. In the table there are roughly 85,000 clones, less than 95% of which are singletons. Sequences were derived from peripheral blood, sampled 28 days after the second AZD1222 dose. These receptors originate from an adult who received the AZD1222 COVID-19 vaccine.

The rearrangement joins TRBV7-2 to TRBJ1-1; D possibly corresponds to TRBD1 (6 bases). The germline gives CDR1 SGHTA, CDR2 FQGNSA. This CDR3 is built from 15 residues. Trimming left V 2 bases short and J 2 bases short, with 12 bases between. CDR3 sequence reads: CASSLLLDSNTEAFF. In nucleotides, the CDR3 is TGTGCCAGCAGCTTACTCTTGGACAGCAACACTGAAGCTTTCTTT.

The chain employs TRBV11-3 and TRBJ1-1; D gene uncertain. Trimming shortened V by 6 bases and J by 8 bases, and 19 bases separated the two germline ends. Germline loops: CDR1 SGHNT, CDR2 YENEEA. This CDR3 is 14 amino acids long. CDR3 nucleotide sequence: TGTGCCAGCAGTTCCGACCCTGCAAAGTCCGAAGCTTTCTTT. Encoded protein: CASSSDPAKSEAFF.

This clone was seen a single time. This CDR3 is CASSRDRGSPEAFF. For the CDR3, the DNA is TGTGCCAGCAGCAGGGACAGGGGCTCTCCTGAAGCTTTCTTT. The V gene is TRBV7-9, the J gene TRBJ1-1; 10 bases map to TRBD1. The CDR3 is made up of 14 amino acids. J was trimmed by 6 bases and V by 5 bases; bases with no gene match: 6. The germline gives CDR1 SEHNR, CDR2 FQNEAQ (reference sequence).

The V gene is TRBV7-3, the J gene TRBJ2-2, with no clear D. Trimming removed 5 bases from V and 7 bases from J, with 8 bases in between. The CDR3 sequence is 12 residues long. Germline loops: CDR1 SGHTA, CDR2 FQGTGA. In DNA form, the CDR3 reads TGTGCCAGCAGCATGATAGTCGGGGAGCTGTTTTTT. This translates into CASSMIVGELFF.

The chain couples TRBV4-2 to TRBJ2-5, with 15 bases identical to TRBD2. CDR3 length equals 17 residues. Germline V gives CDR1 LGHNA, CDR2 YNFKEQ. V lost 4 bases to trimming and J lost 4 bases; unmatched junction nucleotides: 7. CDR3 bases: TGTGCCAGCAGCCGGACTAGCGGGGGGGCGGGCCGAGAGACCCAGTACTTC. Translated, it gives CASSRTSGGAGRETQYF.

This CDR3 reads CASSRDHNSPLHF. CDR3 coding DNA: TGTGCCAGCAGCCGGGATCATAATTCACCCCTCCACTTT. The rearrangement links TRBV7-9 to TRBJ1-6; D is unclear. The V gene's germline CDR1 is SEHNR and CDR2 FQNEAQ (reference sequence). The CDR3 spans 13 residues. V lost 5 bases and J lost 5, with 7 bases in between.

CDR3 nucleotides: TGTGCCAGCAGCAGGGACCCGTCAGCAGATACGCAGTATTTT. Protein: CASSRDPSADTQYF. The chain uses TRBV7-8 and TRBJ2-3; possibly TRBD1 or TRBD2 for D (5 bases each). This CDR3 contains 14 residues. V was clipped by 5 bases and J by 4 bases, with 13 bases between them. The V gene's germline CDR1 is SGHVS and CDR2 FQNEAQ.

This chain's CDR3 is CASMGDAKNIQYF. The CDR3 bases are TGTGCCAGCATGGGCGATGCCAAAAACATTCAGTACTTC. The chain couples TRBV28 to TRBJ2-4; D is unresolved. The CDR3 length is 13 residues. Trimming shortened V by 7 bases and J by 1 base, and 8 bases separated the two germline ends. Per germline, CDR1 MDHEN and CDR2 SYDVKM.

The chain joins TRBV7-6 to TRBJ2-7; 12 positions agree with TRBD2. The CDR3 spans 15 residues. V shed 5 bases and J 1 base; nucleotides not matched to a gene: 3. Germline V gives CDR1 SGHVS, CDR2 FNYEAQ. The CDR3 loop reads CASSPTSGGSYEQYF. CDR3 DNA: TGTGCCAGCAGCCCGACTAGCGGGGGTTCCTACGAGCAGTACTTC.

The rearrangement joins TRBV6-6 to TRBJ1-1; 8 bases map to TRBD1. There are 14 residues in the CDR3. Trimming took 6 bases from V and 3 from J; bases not matched to a gene: 6. The germline V gene encodes CDR1 MNHNY and CDR2 SVGAGI (reference sequence). In DNA, the CDR3 is TGTGCCAGCAGCTCGGGGACAGGCTACACTGAAGCTTTCTTT. This encodes CASSSGTGYTEAFF.

The chain couples TRBV5-6 to TRBJ2-5, with TRBD1 matching over 7 bases. Germline-derived CDR1 and CDR2 are SGHDT and YYEEEE. V trimming: 4 bases; J trimming: 7 bases; junction bases outside the gene matches: 1. This CDR3 is 11 amino acids long. CDR3 loop: CASSRQGTQYF. CDR3 sequence (DNA): TGTGCCAGCAGCCGACAGGGGACCCAGTACTTC.

V is TRBV5-1 and J is TRBJ1-1; D remains unclear. There are 15 residues in the CDR3. Trimming removed 1 base from V and 1 base from J, with 11 bases in between. CDR1 and CDR2 (germline): SGHRS, YFSETQ. CDR3 DNA: TGCGCCAGCAGCTTGACAGTCCCTTCGAACACTGAAGCTTTCTTT. It encodes CASSLTVPSNTEAFF.

The chain carries TRBV4-1 and TRBJ2-7, with 12 positions matching TRBD2. Germline-derived CDR1 and CDR2 are MGHRA and YSYEKL. CDR3 size: 16 residues. Unmatched junction bases numbered 5, after V lost 0 bases and J lost 5 bases. The CDR3, as DNA: TGCGCCAGCAGCCAAGATCTGACTAGCGGGGGTGACGAGCAGTACTTC. It translates to CASSQDLTSGGDEQYF.

The chain carries TRBV3-1 (or the pseudogene TRBV3-2) and TRBJ1-5, with D possibly TRBD1 on 5 matching bases. V was trimmed by 3 bases and J by 7 bases, leaving 10 bases between them. Germline CDR1 reads LGHDT; CDR2 reads YNNKEL (reference sequence). The CDR3 contains 13 residues. CDR3 amino acids: CASSQGLGQPQHF. DNA for the CDR3: TGTGCCAGCAGCCAGGGACTGGGGCAGCCCCAGCATTTT.

V gene TRBV6-1 combines with J gene TRBJ1-1; 7 bases are a match to TRBD1. The junction had 4 bases not matched to a gene; V was cut back by 5 bases and J by 4 bases. Germline assignment: CDR1 MNHNS and CDR2 SASEGT. The CDR3 is 13 amino acids. CDR3 in amino acids: CASSTEGATEAFF. CDR3 in DNA: TGTGCCAGCAGTACAGAGGGGGCCACTGAAGCTTTCTTT.

The chain has TRBV11-3 and TRBJ2-7, with TRBD1 identical over 10 bases. The CDR3 runs to 13 residues. Germline assignment: CDR1 SGHNT and CDR2 YENEEA. Trimming took 8 bases from V and 5 from J; bases not matched to a gene: 6. The chain's CDR3 is CASGRDRGDEQYF. Here the CDR3 DNA reads TGTGCCAGCGGAAGGGACAGGGGTGACGAGCAGTACTTC. The whole variable domain, remainder taken from reference TRBV11-3 and TRBJ2-7, is EAGVVQSPRYKIIEKKQPVAFWCNPISGHNTLYWYLQNLGQGPELLIRYENEEAVDDSQLPKDRFSAERLKGVDSTLKIQPAELGDSAVYLCASGRDRGDEQYFGPGTRLTVT.

This clone has a handful of counts. V usage is TRBV10-3 and J usage is TRBJ2-3, with 8 bases fitting TRBD2. Losses at the gene ends were 6 bases for V and 11 bases for J; bases not matched to a gene: 13. CDR1 and CDR2 (germline): ENHRY, SYGVKD. This CDR3 has 14 residues. Here the CDR3 reads CAISSPAGEEKQYF. The CDR3 DNA follows: TGTGCCATCAGCAGCCCAGCGGGAGAAGAAAAGCAGTATTTT.

This sequence joins TRBV12-3 or TRBV12-4 and TRBJ2-1; D is unclear. V was clipped by 10 bases and J by 0 bases, with 10 bases between them. The CDR3 totals 13 residues. CDR3: CATSLSSYNEQFF. The CDR3 DNA is TGTGCCACCTCCTTAAGCTCCTACAATGAGCAGTTCTTC.

This sequence joins TRBV7-8 and TRBJ1-2; 8 nucleotides align to TRBD1. Germline trimming cut 5 bases from V and 14 bases from J; bases unmatched to any gene: 10. CDR3 size: 12 residues. Germline lookup yields CDR1 SGHVS and CDR2 FQNEAQ. CDR3 region: CASSKAQGAGTF. CDR3 DNA sequence: TGTGCCAGCAGCAAAGCGCAGGGGGCAGGGACCTTC.

The chain recombines TRBV7-8 with TRBJ2-7, with D uncertain. Germline CDR1 and CDR2: SGHVS and FQNEAQ. The CDR3 totals 13 residues. V was trimmed by 4 bases and J by 3 bases, leaving 10 bases between them. The CDR3 spells CASSSWTHYEQYF. The CDR3 DNA reads TGTGCCAGCAGCTCGTGGACGCACTACGAGCAGTACTTC.

This clone is medium-sized by share. This chain joins TRBV6-5 and TRBJ2-1, with 7 bases lining up with TRBD1. The CDR3 extends over 15 amino acids. The germline V gene encodes CDR1 MNHEY and CDR2 SVGAGI. Trimming cost V 10 bases and J 4 bases; bases outside gene matches: 13. The CDR3 nucleotides read TGTGCCACTTCATTCGCGGCAGGGGGATACAATGAGCAGTTCTTC. It translates to CATSFAAGGYNEQFF.

In its sample, this clone was seen a few times. The rearrangement uses TRBV6-2 or TRBV6-3 and TRBJ1-2; D remains ambiguous. With 4 bases removed from V and 6 bases from J, the gap between germline ends came to 12 bases. This CDR3 is built from 13 residues. Germline CDR1 is MNHEY and CDR2 is SVGEGT. The DNA for the CDR3 is TGTGCCAGCAGTTTGACGGAGGCCCATGGCTACACCTTC. The encoded protein is CASSLTEAHGYTF.

CDR3 sequence reads: CASSIGGRGRETQYF. The DNA of the CDR3 is TGTGCCAGTAGTATAGGCGGCAGGGGGCGAGAGACCCAGTACTTC. The genes are TRBV19 and TRBJ2-5; TRBD1 agrees at 8 bases. V trimming: 1 base; J trimming: 4 bases; junction bases outside the gene matches: 5. CDR3 length equals 15 residues. Germline loops: CDR1 LNHDA, CDR2 SQIVND (reference sequence).